A selection of T cell receptor beta chains follows, all from one sample in a study of blood T cells in healthy people across ages. TCRdb reprocessed the 5' RACE reads via MiXCR and lists one record per CDR3 protein. The sample holds around 990,000 distinct CDR3 sequences, around two fifths seen once. Sequenced sample: blood. The source of these receptors is a man between 18 and 35 years old in good health. Both conserved end residues are trimmed from each CDR3. D genes are given only for firm matches. Only some rows state a clone size, as once, few, many or a class for expanded clones.

>TRBV5-6|NA|NA
ATSSSGGYT
>TRBV4-1|TRBD1|NA
ASSFQTGGGSYEQY
>TRBV14|TRBD1|few
ASARSPGQGEDTQY
>TRBV7-9|NA|NA
ASSRTEDGYT
>TRBV28|NA|NA
ASHRQFEQF
>TRBV6-5|TRBD1|NA
ASSYAGQGNYGYT
>TRBV9|TRBD1|few
ASSVGTGTTEAF
>TRBV12-5|TRBD1|NA
ASGNRGNTEAF
>TRBV4-1|NA|few
ASSPPKSSEAF
>TRBV2|NA|NA
ASSEEHRTEAF
>TRBV12-3/TRBV12-4|NA|few
ASNQGDFYNEQF
>TRBV12-3/TRBV12-4|NA|few
ASSPSSGGYT
>TRBV4-2|NA|NA
ASSLEGGAKYGYT
>TRBV2|TRBD1|few
ASSERGRGVNTEAF
>TRBV20-1|NA|NA
SAPEGPLGTQH
>TRBV24-1|NA|NA
ATSDPRTQTGTDTQY
>TRBV29-1|TRBD1|NA
SVFQGGTGGYGHT
>TRBV28|NA|NA
ASTPVQLGDTEAF
>TRBV20-1|NA|NA
SAVGGNEQF
>TRBV27|NA|NA
ASSRRQRITNTEAF
>TRBV7-2|NA|NA
AGSSWGDSNTQY
>TRBV10-3|NA|many
AIRKTDLTDTQY
>TRBV29-1|TRBD1|few
SVVEDRGVEAF
>TRBV6-5|TRBD1|NA
ASTMGQRYGYT
>TRBV6-5|NA|NA
ASSSSPWGNQPQH
>TRBV10-3|TRBD1|NA
AISEDRGYGYT
>TRBV12-3/TRBV12-4|NA|many
ASSLQDFAPQY
>TRBV4-1|NA|NA
ARSPQANTEAF
>TRBV9|TRBD1|NA
ASSVARWDRGNYGYT
>TRBV11-1|NA|few
ASSSRQTDTDTQY
>TRBV10-2|TRBD2|once
ASSESSSGREQF
>TRBV7-9|NA|NA
ASSLVQGATETQY
>TRBV28|NA|NA
ASTSGHNEQF
>TRBV25-1|NA|few
ASSHFTGTTGEQY
>TRBV9|TRBD2|NA
ASSVEGSGGNQETQY
>TRBV6-6|TRBD2|few
ASSQNTASGGHEQF
>TRBV20-1|TRBD2|few
SARDVGGVGTDTQY
>TRBV9|NA|NA
ASSVVAGLSSGNTIY
>TRBV4-1|NA|NA
ASSHHDERGYT
>TRBV11-1|NA|NA
ASGSRDEQF
>TRBV4-2|TRBD2|NA
ASSQEISGGPPGNGQF
>TRBV7-3|NA|many
ASSSDDTQY
>TRBV4-2|TRBD2|NA
ASSQLTSGADTGELF
>TRBV28|NA|NA
ASSWQSVSTGELF
>TRBV3-1|TRBD1|NA
ASSQETGAIMNTEAF
>TRBV28|NA|NA
ASTLSGPAFTDTQY
>TRBV9|TRBD2|NA
ASSVGAGGFHEQF
>TRBV3-1|TRBD1|few
ASSQGRRWTGLAYGYT
>TRBV6-2/TRBV6-3|NA|once
ASNYFRADQETQY
>TRBV7-2|NA|NA
ASSLDRADEKLF
>TRBV6-5|NA|few
ASSRTRTGTTGNEQF
>TRBV18|NA|NA
AISPRDGNYGYT